Listed here are 14 T cell receptor beta chains from one sample, sequenced in a study of a mutant IDH1 vaccine in newly diagnosed glioma. Clones were sequenced by immunoSEQ multiplex PCR, and TCRdb holds only the in-frame ones, with some missing. The repertoire holds under 150,000 clones, with 85% to 90% as singletons. No antigen is known for these receptors. The sample's time point: week 11, during vaccination. Vaccine doses each comprised 300 ug of mutant IDH1 20-mer peptide, with topical imiquimod. The sequencing here drew on PBMCs, taken from a glioma patient whose treatment included an IDH1 peptide vaccine. Receptors were obtained from a woman aged 45 to 65 with glioma.

This chain links TRBV5-1 with TRBJ2-7; 10 bases map to TRBD1. Germline trimming cut 3 bases from V and 4 bases from J; bases unmatched to any gene: 7. The CDR3 covers 15 residues. CDR1 and CDR2 from the germline V gene are SGHRS and YFSETQ. The CDR3 region has the DNA TGCGCCAGCAGCTCCGGGACAGGGGTGGGTTACGAGCAGTACTTC. Residues: CASSSGTGVGYEQYF.

CDR3 coding DNA: TGTGCCAGCAGTTTATTAGGAGAAGGGCGACAAGGGGGGATTAGCAATCAGCCCCAGCATTTT. Protein sequence: CASSLLGEGRQGGISNQPQHF. V gene TRBV27 combines with J gene TRBJ1-5; tentatively, D is TRBD1 (6 bases). Germline V gives CDR1 MNHEY, CDR2 SMNVEV (reference sequence). Trimming left V 1 base short and J 0 bases short, with 25 bases between. CDR3 length equals 21 residues.

This clone has more than one count but fewer than ten. The chain combines TRBV11-2 with TRBJ1-1, with 7 bases identical to TRBD1. The CDR3 totals 14 residues. The germline gives CDR1 SGHAT, CDR2 FQNNGV. The J segment lost 5 bases and the V segment lost 2 bases, leaving 5 bases of the junction unmatched. For the CDR3, the DNA is TGTGCCAGCAGCTTAACCAGGGGGGGAACTGAAGCTTTCTTT. This gives the protein CASSLTRGGTEAFF. Full variable domain (outside the CDR3, taken from reference TRBV11-2 and TRBJ1-1): EAGVAQSPRYKIIEKRQSVAFWCNPISGHATLYWYQQILGQGPKLLIQFQNNGVVDDSQLPKDRFSAERLKGVDSTLKIQPAKLEDSAVYLCASSLTRGGTEAFFGQGTRLTVV.

The J gene is TRBJ1-1, the V gene TRBV4-2, with D possibly matching TRBD1 (5 bases). Deletions cut 1 base from V and 1 base from J, with 10 bases between. The germline V gene encodes CDR1 LGHNA and CDR2 YNFKEQ. The CDR3 length is 15 residues. The CDR3 here is CASSQGVGRNTEAFF. CDR3 bases: TGTGCCAGCAGCCAAGGCGTGGGGCGGAACACTGAAGCTTTCTTT.

V is TRBV5-6 and J is TRBJ2-7, with 8 bases aligning to TRBD1. The CDR3 extends over 16 amino acids. Per the germline V gene, CDR1 is SGHDT and CDR2 is YYEEEE. With 4 bases clipped from V and 4 bases from J, the junction kept 13 bases outside the gene matches. CDR3 loop: CASSRPRDRLGYEQYF. In DNA form, the CDR3 reads TGTGCCAGCAGCCGGCCCCGGGACAGGTTAGGGTACGAGCAGTACTTC.

The chain carries TRBV18 and TRBJ2-1; 7 bases fit TRBD2. With 0 bases clipped from V and 4 bases from J, the junction kept 9 bases outside the gene matches. CDR3 length equals 17 residues. Germline V gene lookup returns CDR1 KGHSH and CDR2 LQKENI. This chain's CDR3 is CASSPPEYSGSYNEQFF. CDR3 bases: TGTGCCAGCTCACCACCGGAGTATAGCGGGTCATACAATGAGCAGTTCTTC.

The rearrangement uses TRBV5-1 and TRBJ1-2; the D gene is possibly TRBD1 (5 bases). Trimming removed 4 bases at V and 4 bases at J, with 11 bases between. The V gene's germline CDR1 is SGHRS and CDR2 YFSETQ. This CDR3 is 13 amino acids long. Here the CDR3 DNA reads TGCGCCAGCAGCGGCGGGGCACTCTATGGCTACACCTTC. Its protein product is CASSGGALYGYTF. The full variable domain, its missing parts supplied by reference TRBV5-1 and TRBJ1-2, is KAGVTQTPRYLIKTRGQQVTLSCSPISGHRSVSWYQQTPGQGLQFLFEYFSETQRNKGNFPGRFSGRQFSNSRSEMNVSTLELGDSALYLCASSGGALYGYTFGSGTRLTVV.

This clone has a single count. The rearrangement uses TRBV28 and TRBJ1-2, with 8 bases fitting TRBD1. CDR3 length: 16 residues. The germline CDR1 and CDR2 sequences are MDHEN and SYDVKM. V shed 4 bases and J 3 bases; nucleotides not matched to a gene: 10. The CDR3 protein is CASSSGTGWRDYGYTF. DNA of the CDR3: TGTGCCAGCAGTTCCGGGACAGGTTGGAGGGACTATGGCTACACCTTC.

The table lists this clone with a few counts. The same CDR3 arises from other DNA sequences in this sample as well. V and J are TRBV9 and TRBJ1-1; perhaps TRBD1 as D (5 bases). Looked up from germline, CDR1 is SGDLS and CDR2 is YYNGEE. V was trimmed by 2 bases and J by 1 base, leaving 9 bases between them. The CDR3 loop spans 14 amino acids. The CDR3 sequence is CASSVSGGNTEAFF. The CDR3 DNA reads TGTGCCAGCAGCGTTTCGGGGGGGAACACTGAAGCTTTCTTT.

V usage is TRBV18 and J usage is TRBJ1-1; 8 bases align to TRBD1. V dropped 2 bases and J dropped 5; count of bases not matched to a gene: 1. CDR1 and CDR2 (germline): KGHSH, LQKENI. The CDR3 has 13 amino acids. The CDR3 sequence is CASSPGQGTEAFF. Written as DNA, the CDR3 is TGTGCCAGCTCACCAGGACAGGGAACTGAAGCTTTCTTT. The full variable domain, in which reference TRBV18 and TRBJ1-1 provide the parts outside the CDR3, is NAGVMQNPRHLVRRRGQEARLRCSPMKGHSHVYWYRQLPEEGLKFMVYLQKENIIDESGMPKERFSAEFPKEGPSILRIQQVVRGDSAAYFCASSPGQGTEAFFGQGTRLTVV.

The rearrangement uses TRBV29-1 and TRBJ2-2; 8 positions match TRBD1. The CDR3 extends over 14 amino acids. V shed 1 base, J shed 5 bases, and the junction held 3 bases outside the gene matches. In germline, CDR1 is SQVTM, CDR2 ANQGSEA. CDR3 nucleotide sequence: TGCAGCGTTGAAGCCAGGGGGCGAACCGGGGAGCTGTTTTTT. Protein sequence: CSVEARGRTGELFF.

The chain recombines TRBV19 with TRBJ2-6, with D perhaps TRBD1 or TRBD2 (5 bases each). Germline CDR1 is LNHDA and CDR2 is SQIVND (reference sequence). CDR3 length: 14 amino acids. The ends were cut back, 3 bases at V and 12 bases at J, with 15 bases in the middle. The CDR3: CASSIGSAGTVLTF. CDR3 in DNA: TGTGCCAGTAGTATTGGCTCCGCAGGGACCGTCCTGACTTTC. Complete variable domain (other parts from reference TRBV19 and TRBJ2-6): DGGITQSPKYLFRKEGQNVTLSCEQNLNHDAMYWYRQDPGQGLRLIYYSQIVNDFQKGDIAEGYSVSREKKESFPLTVTSAQKNPTAFYLCASSIGSAGTVLTFGAGSRLTVL.

This chain connects TRBV5-1 to TRBJ2-7, with TRBD2 identical over 10 bases. J lost 1 base, V lost 3 bases, and 4 bases had no gene match. Germline values: CDR1 SGHRS, CDR2 YFSETQ. CDR3 length equals 15 residues. The CDR3 here is CASSSSGSRSYEQYF. The CDR3 bases are TGCGCCAGCAGCTCTAGCGGGAGTAGATCCTACGAGCAGTACTTC.

The chain joins TRBV10-3 to TRBJ2-1; D call uncertain. Germline CDR1 and CDR2: ENHRY and SYGVKD. The CDR3 length is 12 residues. V lost 2 bases and J 7 bases, leaving 6 bases between the germline ends. CDR3 sequence reads: CAISERLNEQFF. CDR3 nucleotides: TGTGCCATCAGTGAGAGGCTGAATGAGCAGTTCTTC.